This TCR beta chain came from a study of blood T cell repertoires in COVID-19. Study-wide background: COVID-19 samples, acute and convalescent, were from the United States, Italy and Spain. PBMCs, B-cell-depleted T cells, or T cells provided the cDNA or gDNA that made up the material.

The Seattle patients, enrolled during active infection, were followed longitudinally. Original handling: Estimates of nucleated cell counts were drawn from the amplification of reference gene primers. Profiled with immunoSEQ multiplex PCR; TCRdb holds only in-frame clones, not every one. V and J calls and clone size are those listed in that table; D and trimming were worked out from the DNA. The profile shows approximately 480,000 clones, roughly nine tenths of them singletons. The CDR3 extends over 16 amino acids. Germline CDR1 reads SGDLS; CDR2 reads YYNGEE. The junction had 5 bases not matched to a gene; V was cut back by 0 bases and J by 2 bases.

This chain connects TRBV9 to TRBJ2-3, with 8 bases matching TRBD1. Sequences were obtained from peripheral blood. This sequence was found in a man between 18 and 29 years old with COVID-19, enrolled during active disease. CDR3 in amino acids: CASSVAGRGLTDTQYF. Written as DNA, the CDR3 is TGTGCCAGCAGCGTAGCGGGCAGGGGGCTCACAGATACGCAGTATTTT.